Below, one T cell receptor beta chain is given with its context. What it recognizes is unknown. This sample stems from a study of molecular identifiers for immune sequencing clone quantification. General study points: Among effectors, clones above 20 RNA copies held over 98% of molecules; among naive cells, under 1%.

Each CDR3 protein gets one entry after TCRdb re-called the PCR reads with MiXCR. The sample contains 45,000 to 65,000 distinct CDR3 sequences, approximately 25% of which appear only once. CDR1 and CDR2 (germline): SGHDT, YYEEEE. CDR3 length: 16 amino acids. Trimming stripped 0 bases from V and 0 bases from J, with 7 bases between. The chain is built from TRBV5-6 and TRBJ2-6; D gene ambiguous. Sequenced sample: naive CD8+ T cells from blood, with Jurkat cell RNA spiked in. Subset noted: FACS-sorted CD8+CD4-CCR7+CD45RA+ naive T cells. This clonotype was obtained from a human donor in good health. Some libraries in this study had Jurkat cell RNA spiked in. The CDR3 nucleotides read TGTGCCAGCAGCTTGGAGCTGATCTCTGGGGCCAACGTCCTGACTTTC. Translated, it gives CASSLELISGANVLTF.